The rows below give T cell receptor beta chains drawn from one sample of a study of Ad26.COV2.S vaccination and SARS-CoV-2 variants. TCRdb's copy holds only in-frame clones and misses some; the assay was immunoSEQ multiplex PCR. The repertoire includes about 350,000 clones, approximately 90% of them detected once, and just under 5% sits in the top ten. Material: peripheral blood, obtained in a trial of Ad26.COV2.S vaccine versus placebo. The receptors here all came from a person aged 18 to 65 who received the Ad26.COV2.S COVID-19 vaccine or a placebo. CDR3s include the opening cysteine and the closing phenylalanine or tryptophan. The D gene is left open where the match is weak. Clone size appears in some rows only: once, few, many, or a class for an expanded clone.

-	-	TRBJ2-1	TRBV11-1	TGTGCCAGCAGCTTAACCCCGGGCGAGCAGTTCTTC	CASSLTPGEQFF
-	-	TRBJ1-5	TRBV30	TGTGCCTGGAGTGTAGCTAGCAATCAGCCCCAGCATTTT	CAWSVASNQPQHF
-	-	TRBJ1-1	TRBV5-1	TGCGCCAGCAGCTTTCAGGGTATCGGCACTGAAGCTTTCTTT	CASSFQGIGTEAFF
-	-	TRBJ2-7	TRBV7-8	TGTGCCAGCAGCTTAGTGAAGGGGCGCAGGACGAACGAGCAGTACTTC	CASSLVKGRRTNEQYF
-	TRBD1	TRBJ1-1	TRBV5-1	TGCGCCAGCAACCCACCGACAGGGGGAGGAGGGACTGAAGCTTTCTTT	CASNPPTGGGGTEAFF
-	-	TRBJ2-2	TRBV6-5	TGTGCCAGCAGAGGTAGCAGTAGTCTCACCGGGGAGCTGTTTTTT	CASRGSSSLTGELFF
-	TRBD1	TRBJ1-1	TRBV7-3	TGTGCCAGCAGCTTGACAGGGGGCGCGGACACTGAAGCTTTCTTT	CASSLTGGADTEAFF
-	TRBD1	TRBJ2-5	TRBV5-1	TGCGCCAGCAGCCAGGAACCGGACAGGGGTCAAGAGACCCAGTACTTC	CASSQEPDRGQETQYF
-	TRBD1	TRBJ2-4	TRBV24-1	TGTGCCACCAGTGACCCGCCGGACAGGGACCTAGCCAAAAACATTCAGTACTTC	CATSDPPDRDLAKNIQYF
-	TRBD2	TRBJ2-1	TRBV12-5	TGTGCTAGTGGTTTGGTACGCCTCGGACTAGCGGGAGGACTCTCCTACAATGAGCAGTTCTTC	CASGLVRLGLAGGLSYNEQFF
-	TRBD1	TRBJ1-6	TRBV19	TGTGCCAGTAGTAGACAGGGTTCGGATTCACCCCTCCACTTT	CASSRQGSDSPLHF
-	-	TRBJ2-1	TRBV2	TGTGCCAGCAGCCAAGATGGGGGGGGGCTTTCATTTGAGCAGTTCTTC	CASSQDGGGLSFEQFF
-	-	TRBJ2-1	TRBV11-2	TGTGCCAGCAGCTTAGGCAGGGCAAATGAGCAGTTCTTC	CASSLGRANEQFF
-	-	TRBJ2-1	TRBV19	TGTGCCAGTAGTAGTATTGTGAAGGGTGGGAGGTCCCGCACACGTGAGCAGTTCTTC	CASSSIVKGGRSRTREQFF
many	-	TRBJ2-7	TRBV29-1	TGCAGCGCTGCTGGGGGTTACTACGAGCAGTACTTC	CSAAGGYYEQYF
-	-	TRBJ1-2	TRBV5-6	TGTGCCAGCAGCTTCCGGGACACCACGCTTCAATTCTATGGCTACACCTTC	CASSFRDTTLQFYGYTF
-	TRBD1	TRBJ2-5	TRBV28	TGTGCCAGCAGTTCCTGGTTCGGACAGGGCCAAGAGACCCAGTACTTC	CASSSWFGQGQETQYF
-	-	TRBJ2-5	TRBV7-7	TGTGCTAGCAGCCGTACAGGGCGCCGAGAGACCCAGTACTTC	CASSRTGRRETQYF
-	-	TRBJ2-2	TRBV7-9	TGTGCCAGCACCATTGAAGGGGCAGCGGGGGAGCTGTTTTTT	CASTIEGAAGELFF
-	-	TRBJ2-1	TRBV7-8	TGTGCCAGCAGCTTATATGGGCCACAGAGCTCCTACAATGAGCAGTTCTTC	CASSLYGPQSSYNEQFF
-	-	TRBJ2-1	TRBV4-3	TGCGCCAGCAGCCAAGACCCCGCCAATGAGCAGTTCTTC	CASSQDPANEQFF
once	TRBD1	TRBJ1-1	TRBV7-3	TGTGCCAGCAGCCGGGACAGGAACACTGAAGCTTTCTTT	CASSRDRNTEAFF
-	TRBD2	TRBJ2-3	TRBV7-2	TGTGCCAGCAGCTTAGAAGCGGGGAGTACAGATACGCAGTATTTT	CASSLEAGSTDTQYF
-	TRBD2	TRBJ2-5	TRBV5-1	TGCGCCAGCAGCGGTGGACTAGCGGGGGTAGAGACCCAGTACTTC	CASSGGLAGVETQYF
-	-	TRBJ1-5	TRBV19	TGTGCCAGCAGCATCCAGGGATATAGCAATCAGCCCCAGCATTTT	CASSIQGYSNQPQHF
-	TRBD1	TRBJ2-1	TRBV6-4	TGTGCCAGCAGTGACGTTGCAGGGGGACGGAAGCGGGAGCAGTTCTTC	CASSDVAGGRKREQFF
-	-	TRBJ1-5	TRBV6-1	TGTGCCAGCAGTGAAATCTGGGACTTCATTCGGGGTTCGCCTTATAGCAATCAGCCCCAGCATTTT	CASSEIWDFIRGSPYSNQPQHF
once	-	TRBJ2-1	TRBV7-2	TGTGCCAGCAGCTTAGTACAGTACAATGAGCAGTTCTTC	CASSLVQYNEQFF
-	TRBD1	TRBJ2-4	TRBV2	TGTGCCAGCAGTGAGGGACAGGGGGCCAACATTCAGTACTTC	CASSEGQGANIQYF
few	-	TRBJ2-7	TRBV18	TGTGCCAGCTCACCAGGGGGGTCCACCTACGAGCAGTACTTC	CASSPGGSTYEQYF
-	-	TRBJ1-3	TRBV18	TGTGCCAGCTCACCACAGGGGTCTGGAAACACCATATATTTT	CASSPQGSGNTIYF
-	-	TRBJ2-7	TRBV7-2	TGTGCCAGCAGCATTGGGGGGGGCGCCCCAAAAGCCTACGAGCAGTACTTC	CASSIGGGAPKAYEQYF
once	-	TRBJ2-3	TRBV5-1	TGCGCCAGCTGGCGGGGATTAAGCACAGATACGCAGTATTTT	CASWRGLSTDTQYF
-	-	TRBJ2-7	TRBV6-1	TGTGCCAGCAGTGAAACAGGGTCGGGCTACGAGCAGTACTTC	CASSETGSGYEQYF
-	TRBD1	TRBJ2-1	TRBV3-1/TRBV3-2	TGTGCCAGCAGCCAATCACAGGGGGACTACAATGAGCAGTTCTTC	CASSQSQGDYNEQFF
-	TRBD2	TRBJ2-2	TRBV29-1	TGCAGCGTGCGTCGGACTAGCGGGAGGGCCAACACCGGGGAGCTGTTTTTT	CSVRRTSGRANTGELFF
-	TRBD1	TRBJ2-3	TRBV4-1	TGCGCCAGCAGCCAAGGACCGACAGGGGCAATGTTTTTTGAGGATACGCAGTATTTT	CASSQGPTGAMFFEDTQYF
-	-	TRBJ2-1	TRBV7-2	TGTGCCAGCAGCTTAGCGTCGAGCTCCTACAATGAGCAGTTCTTC	CASSLASSSYNEQFF
-	TRBD1	TRBJ2-7	TRBV27	TGTGCCAGCAGCGGGACAGGGTATCGCGAGCAGTACTTC	CASSGTGYREQYF
-	TRBD1	TRBJ1-1	TRBV5-1	TGCGCCAGCAGCTTTTTGCCCGGACAGGTTAACACTGAAGCTTTCTTT	CASSFLPGQVNTEAFF
once	TRBD1	TRBJ1-2	TRBV9	TGTGCCAGCACCCGGGGACAGGGAGTCCCCTACACCTTC	CASTRGQGVPYTF
-	-	TRBJ1-1	TRBV7-9	TGTGCCAGCAGCTTAGCCGAGAACACTGAAGCTTTCTTT	CASSLAENTEAFF
-	-	TRBJ2-5	TRBV7-2	TGTGCCAGCAGCTTATTGTCGGGGACCCAGTACTTC	CASSLLSGTQYF
-	TRBD2	TRBJ2-5	TRBV19	TGTGCCAGTAGTATCTTTAGGGCTAGCGGGATTGAGACCCAGTACTTC	CASSIFRASGIETQYF
-	-	TRBJ1-1	TRBV4-2	TGTGCCAGCAGCCAAAGGAACACTGAAGCTTTCTTT	CASSQRNTEAFF
once	-	TRBJ2-1	TRBV5-4	TGTGCCAGCAGCCCGGGACGGGAAGACTACAATGAGCAGTTCTTC	CASSPGREDYNEQFF
-	-	TRBJ1-1	TRBV19	TGTGCCAGTAGTATAGATCTGGCAGAGATGAACACTGAAGCTTTCTTT	CASSIDLAEMNTEAFF
-	-	TRBJ2-3	TRBV19	TGTGCCAGTAGTATGGGTCAGGCAAGCACAGATACGCAGTATTTT	CASSMGQASTDTQYF